The source of this T cell receptor beta chain is a study of glioma-infiltrating T cells. The sample holds many counts of this clonotype. The antigen is undetermined. The V gene lost 5 bases and the J gene lost 1 base, with 11 bases spanning the gap. Germline CDR1 is KGHSH and CDR2 is LQKENI. The CDR3 is 14 amino acids. Amplification of TCR alpha and beta CDR3 regions from RNA used iRepertoire nested multiplex PCR. Via MiXCR, TCRdb re-called the multiplex PCR reads, giving one row per CDR3 protein. The data hold 90,000 to 100,000 distinct CDR3 sequences, with about 40% observed a single time. The study, taken as a whole, reports: Very few CDR3 sequences were shared between tissue and blood.

The receptor was derived from a human donor with low-grade glioma or glioblastoma, undergoing nonglioma brain surgery, or in good health (not recorded which). The specimen was glioma tissue, nonneoplastic brain tissue, or PBMCs (not recorded which). This chain uses TRBV18 with TRBJ1-1, with D hard to call. The CDR3 DNA is TGTGCCAGCTCAATAGATATTACGAACACTGAAGCTTTCTTT. It is translated as CASSIDITNTEAFF.